These T cell receptor beta chains were read from a single sample in a study of graft-versus-host responses after intestinal transplantation. Clones were read by immunoSEQ multiplex PCR, and TCRdb kept only the in-frame ones, dropping some. The sample includes approximately 78,000 clones, roughly 91% seen only once; the top ten take around 8%. No cognate antigen is known for these TCRs. The sample in question was unstimulated CD8+ T cells sorted from spleen or lymph node cells, obtained before transplant. These receptors came from a human donor who was the organ donor for an intestinal transplant. Both conserved end residues are part of each CDR3. The D gene is left open where the match is weak. Only part of the rows carry a size: once, few, many, or a class if the clone is expanded.

13,NA,TRBJ1-3,NA,TRBV4-1,TGCGCCAGCAGCCAAGACGGGGGAAACACCATATATTTT,CASSQDGGNTIYF
13,once,TRBJ2-5,NA,TRBV7-2,TGTGCCAGCAGCTGGGACGGAGCAGAGACCCAGTACTTC,CASSWDGAETQYF
15,NA,TRBJ1-3,NA,TRBV7-6,TGTGCCAGCAGCCATGACTTTTCTTCTGGAAACACCATATATTTT,CASSHDFSSGNTIYF
15,NA,TRBJ1-1,NA,TRBV4-2,TGTGCCAGCAGCCAATTAACCGGGGGGTACACTGAAGCTTTCTTT,CASSQLTGGYTEAFF
15,NA,TRBJ2-1,NA,TRBV4-2,TGTGCCAGCAGCCAAGACAGGGAGACATACAATGAGCAGTTCTTC,CASSQDRETYNEQFF
14,NA,TRBJ2-7,NA,TRBV10-2,TGCGCCAGCAGTGATGTCGGGGGAGGCTACGAGCAGTACTTC,CASSDVGGGYEQYF
18,few,TRBJ1-1,TRBD1,TRBV2,TGTGCCAGCTTCTTACGCGGACAGGGGGGGAGAAAAAACACTGAAGCTTTCTTT,CASFLRGQGGRKNTEAFF
11,NA,TRBJ2-4,NA,TRBV20-1,TGCAGTGCTCCTATCGGGTTACCCGAGTACTTC,CSAPIGLPEYF
13,NA,TRBJ1-2,NA,TRBV5-6,TGTGCCAGCAGCACCCGGACAATCTATGGCTACACCTTC,CASSTRTIYGYTF
12,NA,TRBJ1-6,NA,TRBV19,TGTGCCAGTAGTATAGTACCTTCCCCCCTCCACTTT,CASSIVPSPLHF
13,few,TRBJ2-1,NA,TRBV11-1,TGTGCCAGCAGCTTCGACTACTACAATGAGCAGTTCTTC,CASSFDYYNEQFF
19,NA,TRBJ2-6,NA,TRBV5-1,TGCGCCAGCAGCTTCCTACCAAGAAGCGACTTGGGGTGGGCCAACGTCCTGACTTTC,CASSFLPRSDLGWANVLTF
15,NA,TRBJ1-4,NA,TRBV5-6,TGTGCCAGCAGCTTATGGGGGGTTGGTAATGAAAAACTGTTTTTT,CASSLWGVGNEKLFF
12,once,TRBJ2-1,NA,TRBV29-1,TGCAGCGTTGAAGACTGGGAGAATGAGCAGTTCTTC,CSVEDWENEQFF
13,NA,TRBJ2-7,TRBD1,TRBV11-2,TGTGCCAGCAGCCCGGGGACAGACTACGAGCAGTACTTC,CASSPGTDYEQYF
13,NA,TRBJ2-7,TRBD1,TRBV27,TGTGCCAGCAGGCTGGACAGGTCCCACGAGCAGTACTTC,CASRLDRSHEQYF
15,NA,TRBJ1-6,NA,TRBV18,TGTGCCAGCTCCCGCCGAAGAAGGGGCGGTTCACCCCTCCACTTT,CASSRRRRGGSPLHF
11,few,TRBJ1-1,NA,TRBV4-1,TGCGCCAGCAGCCAAGAGGGAGAAGCTTTCTTT,CASSQEGEAFF
17,NA,TRBJ1-2,NA,TRBV18,TGTGCCAGCTCACCTATACTGACAGGAAGGAAGAACTATGGCTACACCTTC,CASSPILTGRKNYGYTF
14,NA,TRBJ2-7,NA,TRBV10-2,TGCGCCAGCAGTGAGCCCGGGCGCTCCTACGAGCAGTACTTC,CASSEPGRSYEQYF
14,few,TRBJ2-1,TRBD2,TRBV7-9,TGTGCCAGCAGCTACCGGGACTACTACAATGAGCAGTTCTTC,CASSYRDYYNEQFF
18,NA,TRBJ2-7,TRBD1,TRBV4-1,TGCGCCAGCAGCCAAGACGGCAACTACGGGACAGCTCCATGGGAGCAGTACTTC,CASSQDGNYGTAPWEQYF
13,NA,TRBJ2-7,TRBD2,TRBV28,TGTGCCAGCAGTTTGGGGGGGGTCTACGAGCAGTACTTC,CASSLGGVYEQYF
14,few,TRBJ1-5,NA,TRBV4-3,TGCGCCAGCGGGACGGAAGATAGCAATCAGCCCCAGCATTTT,CASGTEDSNQPQHF
15,NA,TRBJ2-5,NA,TRBV2,TGTGCCAGCAGTGAGCAGCCCCATGCGTCTGAGACCCAGTACTTC,CASSEQPHASETQYF
13,NA,TRBJ1-2,NA,TRBV4-1,TGCGCCAGCAGCCAAGTGACGGGTCTAGGCTACACCTTC,CASSQVTGLGYTF
14,NA,TRBJ2-7,NA,TRBV30,TGTGCCTGGAGTGTCCCGGGACTGGGATACGAGCAGTACTTC,CAWSVPGLGYEQYF
15,NA,TRBJ2-3,NA,TRBV5-6,TGTGCCAGCAGCTTGGTACTAATCCCCACAGATACGCAGTATTTT,CASSLVLIPTDTQYF
14,NA,TRBJ2-7,NA,TRBV27,TGTGCCAGCAGTTTCTCCGGACAGACCTACGAGCAGTACTTC,CASSFSGQTYEQYF
16,NA,TRBJ1-5,NA,TRBV14,TGTGCCAGCAGCCCGGGGGGAGGTTTTAGCAATCAGCCCCAGCATTTT,CASSPGGGFSNQPQHF
13,NA,TRBJ1-1,NA,TRBV6-5,TGTGCCAGCAGTTGGACAGAGTACACTGAAGCTTTCTTT,CASSWTEYTEAFF
16,NA,TRBJ2-2,TRBD1,TRBV7-6,TGTGCCAGCAGCCCTATCCGGGACAGGGGCACCGGGGAGCTGTTTTTT,CASSPIRDRGTGELFF
14,NA,TRBJ1-1,TRBD1,TRBV29-1,TGCAGCGGATCACAGGGGGCGCCGAACACTGAAGCTTTCTTT,CSGSQGAPNTEAFF
11,NA,TRBJ2-7,NA,TRBV4-1,TGCGCCAGCGGGGACACCTACGAGCAGTACTTC,CASGDTYEQYF
15,NA,TRBJ2-2,NA,TRBV7-8,TGTGCCAGCAGCTTAATAGGGGGAGGGACCGGGGAGCTGTTTTTT,CASSLIGGGTGELFF
13,NA,TRBJ2-3,NA,TRBV7-9,TGTGCCAGCAGCCCTTGGGGGTTAGATACGCAGTATTTT,CASSPWGLDTQYF
14,NA,TRBJ1-1,NA,TRBV7-9,TGTGCCAGCAGCTTAGAGACATTCCACACTGAAGCTTTCTTT,CASSLETFHTEAFF
12,NA,TRBJ2-5,NA,TRBV6-6,TGTGCCAGCAGTTACTCGATAGAGACCCAGCACTTC,CASSYSIETQHF
15,NA,TRBJ2-1,NA,TRBV28,TGTGCCAGCAAGGCATGGACGGACGGCTACAATGAGCAGTTCTTC,CASKAWTDGYNEQFF
14,NA,TRBJ2-2,NA,TRBV7-3,TGTGCCAGCAGCTATTCGTCCTTCACCGGGGAGCTGTTTTTT,CASSYSSFTGELFF
16,NA,TRBJ2-7,TRBD1,TRBV5-4,TGTGCCAGCAGCTTCGGACAGGGCCTTTCAGAGTACGAGCAGTACTTC,CASSFGQGLSEYEQYF
12,NA,TRBJ2-7,NA,TRBV5-1,TGCGCCAGCGGGGCAATAGCCGACGAGCAGTACTTC,CASGAIADEQYF
14,NA,TRBJ2-7,TRBD1,TRBV9,TGTGCCAGCAGCGCAAGGACAGGGGGCGGGGAGCAGTACTTC,CASSARTGGGEQYF
14,NA,TRBJ1-5,NA,TRBV19,TGTGCCAGTAGCCTGAGTCCTCCTGGGCAGCCCCAGCATTTT,CASSLSPPGQPQHF
13,NA,TRBJ1-2,NA,TRBV5-4,TGTGCCAGCAGCTTGACAGATAACTATGGCTACACCTTC,CASSLTDNYGYTF
16,NA,TRBJ2-3,TRBD1,TRBV5-1,TGCGCCAGCAGCGGAACAGGGGCTACAAGCACAGATACGCAGTATTTT,CASSGTGATSTDTQYF
15,once,TRBJ1-1,NA,TRBV4-1,TGCGCCAGCAGCCAAGCTGTTAGGGGAGGGACTGAAGCTTTCTTT,CASSQAVRGGTEAFF
17,NA,TRBJ2-3,NA,TRBV7-8,TGTGCCAGCAGACAAACAATAGGGCAGTCTAGCACAGATACGCAGTATTTT,CASRQTIGQSSTDTQYF
13,NA,TRBJ2-1,NA,TRBV11-2,TGTGCCAGCAGCTCGGAGTCGTTCCATGAGCAGTTCTTC,CASSSESFHEQFF
16,NA,TRBJ2-5,NA,TRBV15,TGTGCCACCAGCAGAGAGTCGGCGGGGGCCCAGGGGACCCAGTACTTC,CATSRESAGAQGTQYF
13,NA,TRBJ2-1,TRBD2,TRBV6-1,TGTGCCAGCAGATTTACGGGGGGGGGATCGCAGTTCTTC,CASRFTGGGSQFF